Presented here are 18 T cell receptor beta chains from one specimen sequenced in a study of T cell repertoires in cytomegalovirus infection. Their cognate antigens are unknown. TCRdb fed the reads into MiXCR, producing one record per CDR3 protein. Found here are around 570,000 distinct CDR3 sequences, under 45% of them singletons; the top ten hold 48%. Sequences were derived from cultured PBMCs, sampled from culture after CMV antigen stimulation. These receptors came from a human donor in good health (CMV status not recorded). Some clones in this sample may be carry-over from other donors' samples.

This sequence joins TRBV7-2 and TRBJ2-7; D remains unclear. V was cut by 0 bases and J by 6 bases, with 9 bases left in between. The CDR3 is 13 amino acids. Germline CDR1 and CDR2: SGHTA and FQGNSA. In DNA, the CDR3 is TGTGCCAGCAGCTTAGCGCAAGGGCCCGAGCAGTACTTC. This translates into CASSLAQGPEQYF.

The chain uses TRBV20-1 and TRBJ2-7; 11 positions match TRBD2. Germline V gives CDR1 DFQATT, CDR2 SNEGSKA (reference sequence). The CDR3 is 13 residues long. V shed 5 bases and J 3 bases; nucleotides not matched to a gene: 3. DNA of the CDR3: TGCAGTGCTCTCGGGACTAGCGGCTACGAGCAGTACTTC. As protein: CSALGTSGYEQYF.

The chain has TRBV20-1 and TRBJ2-5; 7 positions agree with TRBD1. V lost 3 bases to trimming and J lost 2 bases; unmatched junction nucleotides: 6. The CDR3 is 14 residues long. Germline CDR1 DFQATT, CDR2 SNEGSKA (reference sequence). CDR3 loop: CSASPRTGQETQYF. As DNA, the CDR3 is TGCAGTGCTAGCCCACGGACAGGTCAAGAGACCCAGTACTTC.

This clonotype was counted between two and nine times. In DNA, the CDR3 is TGTGCCAGCAGCTTAGAAATCCAGGGGGGGACCCAGTACTTC. Encoded protein: CASSLEIQGGTQYF. The chain employs TRBV7-2 and TRBJ2-5; TRBD1 is a possible D gene (7 bases). The germline CDR1 and CDR2 sequences are SGHTA and FQGNSA. V dropped 1 base and J dropped 7 bases, with 13 bases sitting between them. The CDR3 covers 14 residues.

This chain connects TRBV27 to TRBJ2-7; perhaps TRBD2 as D (6 bases). This CDR3 is 15 amino acids long. Germline V gene lookup returns CDR1 MNHEY and CDR2 SMNVEV (reference sequence). Trimming shortened V by 6 bases and J by 7 bases, and 22 bases separated the two germline ends. Here the CDR3 reads CASSRKSGRLYEQYF. In DNA, the CDR3 is TGTGCCAGCAGCCGCAAGAGTGGGAGGCTGTATGAGCAGTACTTC.

This clonotype has at least ten counts. V and J are TRBV7-2 and TRBJ2-7, with a tentative D call TRBD2 (6 bases). Germline-derived CDR1 and CDR2 are SGHTA and FQGNSA. The CDR3 loop spans 15 amino acids. Between the trimmed V and J ends, which lost 1 base and 3 bases, there was a span of 13 bases. CDR3 nucleotides: TGTGCCAGCAGCTTAGTTACTAGCCAAGACTACGAGCAGTACTTC. Translating it yields CASSLVTSQDYEQYF.

This chain uses TRBV11-3 with TRBJ2-2, with 7 bases fitting TRBD2. J was trimmed by 4 bases and V by 5 bases; bases with no gene match: 13. The CDR3 sequence is 17 residues long. Germline V gene data show CDR1 as SGHNT and CDR2 as YENEEA. In nucleotides, the CDR3 is TGTGCCAGCAGCCCTCGGGCGGCGGGAGCGGGCACCGGGGAGCTGTTTTTT. This gives the protein CASSPRAAGAGTGELFF.

The chain joins TRBV9 to TRBJ2-5; 8 bases fit TRBD2. V lost 1 base and J lost 4; bases outside the gene matches: 3. Germline assignment: CDR1 SGDLS and CDR2 YYNGEE. The length of the CDR3 is 14 residues. This chain's CDR3 is CASSVRGGRETQYF. CDR3 nucleotide sequence: TGTGCCAGCAGCGTACGGGGGGGGCGAGAGACCCAGTACTTC.

The V and J genes are TRBV7-2 and TRBJ1-5, with TRBD1 matching over 9 bases. The CDR3 covers 15 residues. V lost 3 bases to trimming and J lost 6 bases; unmatched junction nucleotides: 6. Germline values: CDR1 SGHTA, CDR2 FQGNSA. CDR3 region: CASSFNRGLFQPQHF. CDR3 DNA: TGTGCCAGCAGCTTCAACAGGGGGCTTTTTCAGCCCCAGCATTTT.

The V call is TRBV7-8, the J call TRBJ2-3; TRBD2 agrees at 12 bases. The V and J ends lost 3 bases and 6 bases, in that order; junction bases with no gene match: 10. In germline, CDR1 is SGHVS, CDR2 FQNEAQ. The CDR3 spans 17 residues. The CDR3, as DNA: TGTGCCAGCAGCTTTCTGACTAGCGGGGGATTTGTGGATACGCAGTATTTT. Translated: CASSFLTSGGFVDTQYF. Drawing the rest from reference TRBV7-8 and TRBJ2-3, the complete variable domain is GAGVSQSPRYKVAKRGQDVALRCDPISGHVSLFWYQQALGQGPEFLTYFQNEAQLDKSGLPSDRFFAERPEGSVSTLKIQRTQQEDSAVYLCASSFLTSGGFVDTQYFGPGTRLTVL.

The chain uses TRBV4-3 and TRBJ2-2; the D gene is possibly TRBD1 (6 bases). The CDR3 is 17 amino acids. Deletions cut 0 bases from V and 6 bases from J, with 17 bases between. The germline V gene has CDR1 LGHNA and CDR2 YSLEER. In DNA form, the CDR3 reads TGCGCCAGCAGCCAAGATCTTATACAGGGAATGGCCGGGGAGCTGTTTTTT. This sequence encodes CASSQDLIQGMAGELFF.

This clonotype was seen a handful of times. The rearrangement uses TRBV19 and TRBJ1-1; 8 nucleotides line up with TRBD1. CDR1 is LNHDA, CDR2 SQIVND, per germline (reference sequence). This CDR3 has 15 residues. Losses at the gene ends were 5 bases for V and 0 bases for J; bases not matched to a gene: 5. The CDR3 sequence is CASSQNRGMNTEAFF. DNA for the CDR3: TGTGCCAGTAGTCAAAACAGGGGGATGAACACTGAAGCTTTCTTT.

The chain links TRBV7-8 to TRBJ1-6; D uncertain. Germline values: CDR1 SGHVS, CDR2 FQNEAQ. Trimming shortened V by 1 base and J by 6 bases, and 10 bases separated the two germline ends. CDR3 size: 15 residues. CDR3 region: CASSLESQANSPLHF. The CDR3, as DNA: TGTGCCAGCAGCTTAGAGTCCCAGGCTAATTCACCCCTCCACTTT.

This sequence joins TRBV11-2 and TRBJ1-3, with TRBD1 matching 8 bases. The CDR3 is 16 amino acids. V was clipped by 5 bases and J by 4 bases; unmatched bases: 10. The V gene's germline CDR1 is SGHAT and CDR2 FQNNGV. CDR3 amino acids: CASSGATGARGNTIYF. The DNA for the CDR3 is TGTGCCAGCAGCGGGGCGACAGGGGCAAGAGGAAACACCATATATTTT.

This clonotype was picked up a small number of times. The rearrangement uses TRBV7-2 and TRBJ1-2; 9 bases align to TRBD1. CDR1 SGHTA and CDR2 FQGNSA come from the germline V gene. The V segment lost 5 bases and the J segment 1 base; nucleotides outside the gene matches: 5. The CDR3 loop spans 15 amino acids. CDR3 amino acids: CASSAGQGSNYGYTF. The CDR3 DNA sequence: TGTGCCAGCAGCGCTGGACAGGGGAGTAACTATGGCTACACCTTC. Together with reference TRBV7-2 and TRBJ1-2, the CDR3 gives the full variable domain: GAGVSQSPSNKVTEKGKDVELRCDPISGHTALYWYRQSLGQGLEFLIYFQGNSAPDKSGLPSDRFSAERTGGSVSTLTIQRTQQEDSAVYLCASSAGQGSNYGYTFGSGTRLTVV.

The CDR3, as DNA: TGTGCCAGCAGAACCTACATTGCAACTAATGAAAAACTGTTTTTT. Its protein is CASRTYIATNEKLFF. This chain joins TRBV6-2 or TRBV6-3 and TRBJ1-4; D not resolved. Per germline, CDR1 MNHEY and CDR2 SVGEGT. The V end was cut by 6 bases, the J end by 0 bases, with 11 bases between. The CDR3 runs to 15 residues.

The genes are TRBV12-3 or TRBV12-4 and TRBJ1-5; possibly TRBD1 for D (5 bases). Deletions cut 7 bases from V and 7 bases from J, with 14 bases between. This CDR3 is built from 13 residues. The CDR3 DNA reads TGTGCCAGCACCCTGGGAGGGGTCCAGCCCCAGCATTTT. This codes for CASTLGGVQPQHF.

A single count supports this clonotype. The V and J genes are TRBV7-3 and TRBJ1-5; D is unclear. Trimming left V 5 bases short and J 5 bases short, with 13 bases between. In germline, CDR1 is SGHTA, CDR2 FQGTGA. The CDR3 consists of 14 residues. The CDR3 loop reads CASSAPGSHQPQHF. The CDR3 DNA sequence: TGTGCCAGCAGCGCGCCGGGCTCCCATCAGCCCCAGCATTTT.